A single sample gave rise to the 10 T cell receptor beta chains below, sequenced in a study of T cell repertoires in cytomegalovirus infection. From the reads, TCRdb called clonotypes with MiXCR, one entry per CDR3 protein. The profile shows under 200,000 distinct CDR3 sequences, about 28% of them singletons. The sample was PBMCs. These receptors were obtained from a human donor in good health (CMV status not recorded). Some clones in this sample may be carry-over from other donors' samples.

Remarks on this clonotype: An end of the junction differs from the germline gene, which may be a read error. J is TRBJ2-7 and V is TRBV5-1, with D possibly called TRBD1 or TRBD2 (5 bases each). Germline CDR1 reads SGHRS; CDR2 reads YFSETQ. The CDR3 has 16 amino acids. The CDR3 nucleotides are TGCGCCAGCAACTTGGGGACCGAGGATTACTCCTACGAGCAGTACTTC. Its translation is CASNLGTEDYSYEQYF. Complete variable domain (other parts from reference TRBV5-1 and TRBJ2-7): KAGVTQTPRYLIKTRGQQVTLSCSPISGHRSVSWYQQTPGQGLQFLFEYFSETQRNKGNFPGRFSGRQFSNSRSEMNVSTLELGDSALYLCASNLGTEDYSYEQYFGPGTRLTVT.

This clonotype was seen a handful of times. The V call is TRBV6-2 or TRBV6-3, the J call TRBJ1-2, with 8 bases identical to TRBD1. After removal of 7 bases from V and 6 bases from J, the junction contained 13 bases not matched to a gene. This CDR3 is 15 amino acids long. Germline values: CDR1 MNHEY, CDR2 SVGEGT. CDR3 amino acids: CASNNHDRGSDGYTF. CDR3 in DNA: TGTGCCAGCAACAACCACGACAGGGGAAGTGATGGCTACACCTTC.

The CDR3 loop reads CANTPTNTEAFF. The CDR3 nucleotides are TGTGCCAACACCCCGACGAACACTGAAGCTTTCTTT. The chain uses TRBV7-2 and TRBJ1-1, with D hard to call. The CDR3 has 12 amino acids. Per germline, CDR1 SGHTA and CDR2 FQGNSA. The V end was cut by 10 bases, the J end by 1 base, with 10 bases between. The full variable domain, rest sourced from reference TRBV7-2 and TRBJ1-1, is GAGVSQSPSNKVTEKGKDVELRCDPISGHTALYWYRQSLGQGLEFLIYFQGNSAPDKSGLPSDRFSAERTGGSVSTLTIQRTQQEDSAVYLCANTPTNTEAFFGQGTRLTVV.

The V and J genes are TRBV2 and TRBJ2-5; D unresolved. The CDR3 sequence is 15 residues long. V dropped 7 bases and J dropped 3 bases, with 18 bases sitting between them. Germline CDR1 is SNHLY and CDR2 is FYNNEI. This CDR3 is CASKWQLGTEETQYF. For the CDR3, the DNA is TGTGCCAGCAAGTGGCAGCTTGGAACAGAAGAGACCCAGTACTTC.

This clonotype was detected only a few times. The CDR3 loop reads CASSLQGGQGAIEQFF. CDR3 nucleotide sequence: TGTGCCAGCAGCTTACAGGGGGGACAGGGGGCCATTGAGCAGTTCTTC. This chain joins TRBV7-3 and TRBJ2-1, with TRBD1 matching 12 bases. Germline values: CDR1 SGHTA, CDR2 FQGTGA. The CDR3 totals 16 residues. Trimming cost V 2 bases and J 9 bases; bases outside gene matches: 8.

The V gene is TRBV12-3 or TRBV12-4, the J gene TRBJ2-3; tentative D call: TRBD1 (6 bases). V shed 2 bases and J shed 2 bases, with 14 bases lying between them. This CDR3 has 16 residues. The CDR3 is CASSLTPGAITDTQYF. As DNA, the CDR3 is TGTGCCAGCAGTTTAACGCCAGGGGCTATCACAGATACGCAGTATTTT.

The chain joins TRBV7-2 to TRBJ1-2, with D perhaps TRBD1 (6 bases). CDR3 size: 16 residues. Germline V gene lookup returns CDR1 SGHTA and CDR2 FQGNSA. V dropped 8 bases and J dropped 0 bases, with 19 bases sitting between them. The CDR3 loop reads CASSPSGGRANYGYTF. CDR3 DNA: TGTGCCAGCTCCCCCAGCGGGGGCAGGGCTAACTATGGCTACACCTTC.

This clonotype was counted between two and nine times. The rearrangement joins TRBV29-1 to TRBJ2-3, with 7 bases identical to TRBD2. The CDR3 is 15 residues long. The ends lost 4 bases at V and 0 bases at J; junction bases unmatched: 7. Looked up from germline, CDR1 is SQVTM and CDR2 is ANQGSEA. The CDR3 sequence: CSVARAGDSTDTQYF. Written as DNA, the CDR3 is TGCAGCGTTGCCCGGGCGGGGGATAGCACAGATACGCAGTATTTT.

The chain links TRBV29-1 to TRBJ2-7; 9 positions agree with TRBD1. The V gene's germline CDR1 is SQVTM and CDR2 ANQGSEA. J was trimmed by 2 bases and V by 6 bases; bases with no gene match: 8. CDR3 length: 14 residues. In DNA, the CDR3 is TGCAGCGTCGCCGGACAGGGGATCCCCTACGAGCAGTACTTC. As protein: CSVAGQGIPYEQYF.

CDR3 bases: TGTGCCAGCAGCCGGGACAGGGGGGGGACTGAAGCTTTCTTT. Encoded protein: CASSRDRGGTEAFF. This chain connects TRBV11-2 to TRBJ1-1; 11 bases match TRBD1. After removal of 5 bases from V and 5 bases from J, the junction contained 4 bases not matched to a gene. There are 14 residues in the CDR3. Germline CDR1 reads SGHAT; CDR2 reads FQNNGV.